The 18 T cell receptor beta chains below come from one sample, sequenced in a study of cytomegalovirus exposure and HLA in healthy donors. In the PCR, 60 Vbeta and 13 Jbeta primers were used. TCRdb's table, derived via immunoSEQ multiplex PCR, lists solely in-frame clones and lacks some. The table records more than 85,000 clones, 75% to 90% of them present only once. Sequenced sample: PBMCs. Every receptor here comes from a man aged 40-49 years in good health and CMV-seronegative.

The chain's CDR3 is CASSPRTGSGNTIYF. The CDR3 DNA reads TGTGCCAGCAGCCCCCGGACAGGGTCTGGAAACACCATATATTTT. This rearrangement joins TRBV9 to TRBJ1-3; 8 bases line up with TRBD1. J was trimmed by 1 base and V by 4 bases; bases with no gene match: 4. The germline V gene has CDR1 SGDLS and CDR2 YYNGEE. This CDR3 has 15 residues.

Comments on this clone: Other DNA sequences in the sample encode the same CDR3. The chain couples TRBV6-5 to TRBJ1-3, with D hard to call. V gave up 0 bases and J gave up 0 bases, with 3 bases separating them. Per germline, CDR1 MNHEY and CDR2 SVGAGI. This CDR3 region has 14 residues. The CDR3 bases are TGTGCCAGCAGTTACTCGAGCTCTGGAAACACCATATATTTT. Its translation is CASSYSSSGNTIYF.

This chain links TRBV6-5 with TRBJ1-2; weak D call: TRBD1 (5 bases). This CDR3 is built from 13 residues. V shed 0 bases and J shed 6 bases, with 8 bases lying between them. Per the germline V gene, CDR1 is MNHEY and CDR2 is SVGAGI. CDR3 in DNA: TGTGCCAGCAGTTACTCGTCGGGGGATGGCTACACCTTC. Translation gives CASSYSSGDGYTF.

The gene calls are TRBV2 and TRBJ1-5, with D perhaps TRBD1 (6 bases). V lost 4 bases to trimming and J lost 2 bases, with 15 bases between them. Germline V gives CDR1 SNHLY, CDR2 FYNNEI. The length of the CDR3 is 16 residues. CDR3 loop: CASSALQGLGNQPQHF. The CDR3 DNA reads TGTGCCAGCAGTGCCCTACAGGGCCTTGGCAATCAGCCCCAGCATTTT.

This clone was counted once. The V and J genes are TRBV7-9 and TRBJ2-4; 8 bases are shared with TRBD2. V trimming: 1 base; J trimming: 4 bases; junction bases outside the gene matches: 3. The CDR3 is made up of 15 amino acids. Germline V gene sequence: CDR1 SEHNR, CDR2 FQNEAQ (reference sequence). The CDR3 bases are TGTGCCAGCAGCTTAGAATCGGGGGGGAAAAACATTCAGTACTTC. This gives the protein CASSLESGGKNIQYF.

This clone was seen only once. This rearrangement joins TRBV5-1 to TRBJ1-1, with no clear D. V gave up 4 bases and J gave up 5 bases, with 12 bases separating them. CDR1 is SGHRS, CDR2 YFSETQ, per germline. The CDR3 totals 13 residues. CDR3 loop: CASSPTWETEAFF. The CDR3 bases are TGCGCCAGCAGCCCTACGTGGGAGACTGAAGCTTTCTTT.

The rearrangement links TRBV4-2 to TRBJ1-1; maybe TRBD1 (6 bases). CDR3 size: 14 residues. Looked up from germline, CDR1 is LGHNA and CDR2 is YNFKEQ. V shed 0 bases and J shed 13 bases, with 18 bases lying between them. The CDR3 is CASSQDQGTQIGFF. CDR3 nucleotides: TGTGCCAGCAGCCAAGATCAGGGGACCCAAATCGGTTTCTTT.

The chain links TRBV13 to TRBJ2-7, with D maybe TRBD1 (6 bases). The germline V gene encodes CDR1 PRHDT and CDR2 FYEKMQ (reference sequence). The V gene lost 6 bases and the J gene lost 3 bases, with 12 bases spanning the gap. The length of the CDR3 is 13 residues. The CDR3 sequence is CASRTQGNYEQYF. CDR3 coding DNA: TGTGCCAGCAGAACACAGGGAAACTACGAGCAGTACTTC.

The chain combines TRBV6-5 with TRBJ1-4, with TRBD1 identical over 10 bases. CDR1 is MNHEY and CDR2 is SVGAGI in the germline V gene. The CDR3 is 14 residues long. V was pared by 6 bases and J by 7 bases, with 5 bases of the junction left unmatched. CDR3 in amino acids: CASRKTGGGEKLFF. The CDR3 DNA reads as TGTGCCAGCAGGAAGACAGGGGGCGGTGAAAAACTGTTTTTT.

V gene TRBV5-4 combines with J gene TRBJ2-1, with 12 bases fitting TRBD2. V lost 1 base to trimming and J lost 6 bases; unmatched junction nucleotides: 2. The CDR3 has 15 amino acids. The germline V gene encodes CDR1 SGHNT and CDR2 YYREEE (reference sequence). The CDR3 reads CASSLQLAGGNEQFF. CDR3 nucleotide sequence: TGTGCCAGCAGCTTGCAACTAGCGGGGGGCAATGAGCAGTTCTTC. The variable domain in full, with the rest retrieved from reference TRBV5-4 and TRBJ2-1, is ETGVTQSPTHLIKTRGQQVTLRCSSQSGHNTVSWYQQALGQGPQFIFQYYREEENGRGNFPPRFSGLQFPNYSSELNVNALELDDSALYLCASSLQLAGGNEQFFGPGTRLTVL.

CDR3 coding DNA: TGTGCCAGCAGATCGACAGGGGGTGGCCCCAATCAGCCCCAGCATTTT. Residues: CASRSTGGGPNQPQHF. The chain couples TRBV5-6 to TRBJ1-5; TRBD1 aligns across 9 bases. Germline CDR1 is SGHDT and CDR2 is YYEEEE. V shed 5 bases, J shed 3 bases, and the junction held 9 bases outside the gene matches. The CDR3 has 16 amino acids.

The chain employs TRBV4-1 and TRBJ2-3, with D perhaps TRBD1 (6 bases). Germline CDR1 is MGHRA and CDR2 is YSYEKL. V lost 0 bases and J lost 3, with 10 bases in between. CDR3 length: 15 amino acids. CDR3 coding DNA: TGCGCCAGCAGCCAAGATCGGACAGATACAGATACGCAGTATTTT. The encoded protein is CASSQDRTDTDTQYF.

This chain uses TRBV6-1 with TRBJ2-7; 8 bases align to TRBD1. Germline assignment: CDR1 MNHNS and CDR2 SASEGT. The trim removed 3 bases at V and 1 base at J, leaving 2 bases unmatched. The CDR3 loop spans 14 amino acids. The CDR3 loop reads CASSEDRVSYEQYF. The CDR3 coding sequence is TGTGCCAGCAGTGAGGACAGGGTATCCTACGAGCAGTACTTC.

The chain links TRBV5-1 to TRBJ2-5, with TRBD1 identical over 7 bases. Looked up from germline, CDR1 is SGHRS and CDR2 is YFSETQ. Trimming removed 5 bases from V and 4 bases from J; junction bases left unmatched: 5. The CDR3 extends over 13 amino acids. CDR3 nucleotides: TGCGCCAGCAGGATACAGGGGATAGAGACCCAGTACTTC. Translation: CASRIQGIETQYF.

V and J are TRBV6-5 and TRBJ1-5; possible D gene TRBD1, 6 bases. From germline, CDR1 is MNHEY and CDR2 SVGAGI. The V end was cut by 5 bases, the J end by 4 bases, with 9 bases between. The CDR3 spans 13 residues. CDR3 amino acids: CASSRQENQPQHF. CDR3 coding DNA: TGTGCCAGCAGTCGACAGGAAAATCAGCCCCAGCATTTT.

This chain joins TRBV6-1 and TRBJ2-2, with D unresolved. This CDR3 is 15 amino acids long. Trimming shortened V by 5 bases and J by 0 bases, and 10 bases separated the two germline ends. Germline V gene sequence: CDR1 MNHNS, CDR2 SASEGT. In DNA, the CDR3 is TGTGCCAGCAGTTCGACATCAGCGAACACCGGGGAGCTGTTTTTT. Encoded protein: CASSSTSANTGELFF.

This chain links TRBV29-1 with TRBJ1-2, with a possible D match to TRBD1 (5 bases). CDR1 is SQVTM and CDR2 is ANQGSEA in the germline V gene. V shed 2 bases and J shed 6 bases, with 13 bases lying between them. The CDR3 is 13 amino acids. The CDR3 nucleotides are TGCAGCGTTGAAAAGGGGTTGGGGAATGGCTACACCTTC. Amino acids: CSVEKGLGNGYTF. The full variable domain, its missing parts supplied by reference TRBV29-1 and TRBJ1-2, is SAVISQKPSRDICQRGTSLTIQCQVDSQVTMMFWYRQQPGQSLTLIATANQGSEATYESGFVIDKFPISRPNLTFSTLTVSNMSPEDSSIYLCSVEKGLGNGYTFGSGTRLTVV.

The chain combines TRBV6-1 with TRBJ1-1; D perhaps matches TRBD1 (5 bases). The V end lost 6 bases, the J end lost 6 bases, and 14 bases lay between the germline ends. Germline V gene data show CDR1 as MNHNS and CDR2 as SASEGT. The CDR3 loop spans 13 amino acids. The CDR3 region is CASRSSGWAEAFF. CDR3 DNA sequence: TGTGCCAGCAGATCCTCAGGGTGGGCTGAAGCTTTCTTT.